This TCR beta chain originates from a study of CD8 T cells in ankylosing spondylitis. Germline V gives CDR1 DFQATT, CDR2 SNEGSKA (reference sequence). The CDR3 totals 12 residues. V lost 3 bases and J 5 bases, leaving 10 bases between the germline ends. This clonotype was picked up a small number of times. Its matching antigen is unknown. Study results and caveats: Made up of 7 to 9 highly homologous variants, a TCR beta motif appeared characteristic of ankylosing spondylitis blood. Disease-associated clonotypes exhibited CD8+ identity and were relatively infrequent in peripheral blood. A subset of motif variants has previously been described in the synovial fluid and blood of reactive arthritis.

TCRdb reanalysed the 5' RACE reads using MiXCR and keeps one entry per CDR3 protein. The data show around 890,000 distinct CDR3 sequences, with about 11% seen just once and around 0.51% held by the top ten. The TCR was taken from a male donor with ankylosing spondylitis. The sequencing sample was made of blood, either unsorted or a sorted T cell fraction (not recorded which). The V call is TRBV20-1, the J call TRBJ2-5, with D possibly TRBD2 on 5 matching bases. CDR3 DNA sequence: TGCAGTGCTAGTCTCATAGCGGAGACCCAGTACTTC. Translation gives CSASLIAETQYF.